The subject of this entry is one TCR beta chain. What it binds is unknown. CDR1 is MDHEN and CDR2 is SYDVKM in the germline V gene. After removal of 8 bases from V and 16 bases from J, the junction contained 10 bases not matched to a gene. The CDR3 is made up of 11 amino acids. The record originates from a study of shared clonotypes between healthy human individuals. Whole-study findings and limits: Deeper or shallower sequencing was expected to change how clonotypes are shared among donors.

TCRdb's table, derived via immunoSEQ multiplex PCR, lists solely in-frame clones and lacks some. The sample holds approximately 500,000 clones, about four fifths seen once. The genes are TRBV28 and TRBJ2-1; the match to TRBD2 covers 8 bases. This clonotype was obtained from a woman between 40 and 50 years old in good health. Some clones in this sample may be carry-over from other donors' samples. Sequencing used PBMCs. CDR3 amino acids: CASETGTRAFF. The CDR3 DNA sequence: TGTGCCAGCGAAACCGGGACTAGAGCCTTCTTC.